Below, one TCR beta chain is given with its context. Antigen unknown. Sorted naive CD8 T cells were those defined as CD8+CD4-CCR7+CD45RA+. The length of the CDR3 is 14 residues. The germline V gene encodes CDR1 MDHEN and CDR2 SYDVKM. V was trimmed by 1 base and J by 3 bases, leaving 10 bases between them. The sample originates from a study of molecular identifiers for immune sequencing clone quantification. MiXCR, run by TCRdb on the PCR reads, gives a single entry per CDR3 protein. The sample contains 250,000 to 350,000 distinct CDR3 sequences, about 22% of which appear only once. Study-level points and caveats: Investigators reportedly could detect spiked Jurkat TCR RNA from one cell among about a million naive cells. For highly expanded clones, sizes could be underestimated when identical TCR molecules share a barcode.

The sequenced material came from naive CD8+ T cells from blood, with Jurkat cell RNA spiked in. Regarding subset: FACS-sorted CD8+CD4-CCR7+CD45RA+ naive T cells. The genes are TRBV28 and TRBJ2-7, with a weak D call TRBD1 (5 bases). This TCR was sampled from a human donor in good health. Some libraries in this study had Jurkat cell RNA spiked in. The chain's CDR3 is CASSLSGMNYEQYF. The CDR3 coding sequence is TGTGCCAGCAGTTTATCAGGGATGAACTACGAGCAGTACTTC.